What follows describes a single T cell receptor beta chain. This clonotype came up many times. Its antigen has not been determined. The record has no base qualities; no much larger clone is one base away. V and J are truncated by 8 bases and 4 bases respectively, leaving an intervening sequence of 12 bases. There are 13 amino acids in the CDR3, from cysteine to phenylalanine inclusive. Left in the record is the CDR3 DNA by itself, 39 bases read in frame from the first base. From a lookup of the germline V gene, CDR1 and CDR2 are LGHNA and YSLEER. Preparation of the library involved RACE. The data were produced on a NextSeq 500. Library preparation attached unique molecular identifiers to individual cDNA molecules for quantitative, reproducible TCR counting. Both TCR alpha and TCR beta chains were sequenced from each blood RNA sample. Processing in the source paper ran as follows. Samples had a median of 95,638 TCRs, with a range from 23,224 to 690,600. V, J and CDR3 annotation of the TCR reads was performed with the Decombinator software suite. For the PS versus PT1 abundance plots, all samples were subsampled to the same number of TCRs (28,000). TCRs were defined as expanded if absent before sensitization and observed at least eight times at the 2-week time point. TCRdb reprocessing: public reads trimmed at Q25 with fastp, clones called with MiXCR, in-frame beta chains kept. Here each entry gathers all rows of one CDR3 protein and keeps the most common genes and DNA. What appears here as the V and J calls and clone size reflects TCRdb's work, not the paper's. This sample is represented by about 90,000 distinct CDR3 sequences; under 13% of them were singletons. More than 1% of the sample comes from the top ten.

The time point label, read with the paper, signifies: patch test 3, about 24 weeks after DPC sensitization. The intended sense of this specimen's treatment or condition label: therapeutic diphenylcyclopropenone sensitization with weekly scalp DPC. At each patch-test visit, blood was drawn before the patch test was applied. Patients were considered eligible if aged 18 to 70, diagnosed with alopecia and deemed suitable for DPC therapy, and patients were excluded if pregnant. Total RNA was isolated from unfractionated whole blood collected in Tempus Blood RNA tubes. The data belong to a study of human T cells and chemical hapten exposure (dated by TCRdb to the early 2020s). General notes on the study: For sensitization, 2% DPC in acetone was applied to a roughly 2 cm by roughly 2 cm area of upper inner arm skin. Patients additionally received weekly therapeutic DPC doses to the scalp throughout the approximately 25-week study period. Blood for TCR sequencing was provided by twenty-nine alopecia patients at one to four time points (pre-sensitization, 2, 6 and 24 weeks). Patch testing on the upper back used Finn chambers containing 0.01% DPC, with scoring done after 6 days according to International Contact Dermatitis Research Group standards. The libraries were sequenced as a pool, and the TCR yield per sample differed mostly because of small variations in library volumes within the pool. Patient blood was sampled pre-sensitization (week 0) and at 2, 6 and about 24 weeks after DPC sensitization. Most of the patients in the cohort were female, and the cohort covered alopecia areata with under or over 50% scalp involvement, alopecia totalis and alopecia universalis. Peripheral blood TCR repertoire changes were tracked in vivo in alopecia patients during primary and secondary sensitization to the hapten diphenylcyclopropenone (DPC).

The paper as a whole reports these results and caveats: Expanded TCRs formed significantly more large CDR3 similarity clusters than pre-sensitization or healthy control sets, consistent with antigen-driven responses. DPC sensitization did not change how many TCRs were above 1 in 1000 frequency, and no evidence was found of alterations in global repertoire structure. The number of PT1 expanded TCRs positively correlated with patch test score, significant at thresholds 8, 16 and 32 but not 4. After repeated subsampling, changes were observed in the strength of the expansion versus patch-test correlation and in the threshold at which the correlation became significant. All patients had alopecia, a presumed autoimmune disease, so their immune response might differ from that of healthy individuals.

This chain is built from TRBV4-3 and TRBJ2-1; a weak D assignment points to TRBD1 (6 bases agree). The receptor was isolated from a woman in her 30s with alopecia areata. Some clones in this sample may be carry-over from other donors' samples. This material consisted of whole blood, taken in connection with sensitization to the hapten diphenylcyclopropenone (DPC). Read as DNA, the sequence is TGCGCCAGCGGACAGTCGGAGTACAATGAGCAGTTCTTC. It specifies CASGQSEYNEQFF.